This T cell receptor (beta chain) emerged from a study of OX40 agonist ivuxolimab in advanced cancers. V lost 4 bases and J lost 0; bases outside the gene matches: 6. The CDR3 runs to 18 residues. Germline assignment: CDR1 SGHRS and CDR2 YFSETQ. This clone was counted a few times. Produced via immunoSEQ multiplex PCR; TCRdb's table is partial and in-frame only. The repertoire has 77,000 or so clones, roughly 85% of them found once; the top ten carry around 2%. Sequenced here: CD4+ or CD8+ T cells sorted from blood, sampled in a trial of the OX40 agonist ivuxolimab. The chain links TRBV5-1 to TRBJ2-1; TRBD2 matches at 14 bases. This TCR was recovered from an adult with an advanced solid tumor such as melanoma, head and neck, liver or kidney cancer. CDR3 sequence reads: CASSPRLAGGRSYNEQFF. The CDR3 DNA reads TGCGCCAGCAGCCCCAGACTAGCGGGAGGGCGCTCCTACAATGAGCAGTTCTTC.